This is a list of T cell receptor beta chains from one sample in a study of regulatory T cells in long-lasting Graves disease. TCRdb analysed the multiplex PCR reads with MiXCR anew, one entry per CDR3 protein. The repertoire includes more than 450,000 distinct CDR3 sequences, 12% of them detected once, and almost 9% sits in the top ten. The data also belong to a second study, concerning T cells in Graves' hyperthyroidism and ophthalmopathy.

This material consisted of peripheral blood mononuclear cells (PBMCs), taken at new diagnosis, from a patient treated with antithyroid drugs. Receptors originate from a woman between 25 and 40 years old with Graves disease. The CDR3 runs from the conserved cysteine through the conserved F or W. A D gene is named only where the DNA matches it firmly. The size of a clone is reported for some rows only, either as once, few or many, or as a class for expanded clones.

D gene	V gene	J gene	clone size	CDR3 DNA	CDR3 protein
-	TRBV11-3	TRBJ1-4	many	TGTGCCAGCAGCCGCAGGATGGATGAAAAACTGTTTTTT	CASSRRMDEKLFF
TRBD2	TRBV4-3	TRBJ2-3	few	TGCGCCAGCAGCCCCACCGCGGGAGTGGGAACAGATACGCAGTATTTT	CASSPTAGVGTDTQYF
TRBD2	TRBV28	TRBJ2-1	many	TGTGCCAGCAGTCCTGTAGCGGGGAGCTCCTACAATGAGCAGTTCTTC	CASSPVAGSSYNEQFF
TRBD1	TRBV27	TRBJ1-4	many	TGTGCCAGCAGTCGAATCGGGACAGGCAATGAAAAACTGTTTTTT	CASSRIGTGNEKLFF
-	TRBV11-2	TRBJ1-2	many	TGTGCCAGCAGCGCGGCAGATGCCATCTATGGCTACACCTTC	CASSAADAIYGYTF
-	TRBV3-1	TRBJ1-2	many	TGTGCCAGCAGCCAAGATCCCCGGCCGCCCAACGATGGCTACACCTTC	CASSQDPRPPNDGYTF
-	TRBV3-1	TRBJ2-5	many	TGTGCCAGCAGCCAACCGGGGGCCTTCGAGACCCAGTACTTC	CASSQPGAFETQYF
-	TRBV7-8	TRBJ2-2	many	TGTGCCAGCAGCCTCTATGGGGGGAGAGGGGCCGGGGAGCTGTTTTTT	CASSLYGGRGAGELFF
TRBD2	TRBV12-3/TRBV12-4	TRBJ2-1	-	TGTGCCAGCAGTCTCCTCGGGACTAGCGGGAATGAGCAGTTCTTC	CASSLLGTSGNEQFF
-	TRBV6-1	TRBJ2-5	many	TGTGCCAGCAGTGAAAGTAGCACCCAAGAGACCCAGTGCTTC	CASSESSTQETQCF
TRBD1	TRBV7-2	TRBJ1-6	many	TGTGCCAGCAGCCCGGACAGGAGACGGTCACCCCTCCACTTT	CASSPDRRRSPLHF
-	TRBV6-1	TRBJ2-2	many	TGTGCCAGCAGATTTTTGGGTGTCACCGGGGAGCTGTTTTTT	CASRFLGVTGELFF
-	TRBV7-2	TRBJ2-1	many	TGTGCCAGCAGCTTAGGGACGGGGCGGGGGCAGTTCTTC	CASSLGTGRGQFF
-	TRBV12-3/TRBV12-4	TRBJ2-1	many	TGTGCCAGCAGTTTAATCAATCCAAAATCCAATGAGCAGTTCTTC	CASSLINPKSNEQFF
-	TRBV7-2	TRBJ1-2	many	TGTGCCAGCAGCACCCAACGGGACACTTATGGCTACACCTTC	CASSTQRDTYGYTF
-	TRBV10-3	TRBJ1-1	many	TGTGCCATCAAACAGGTTAATTTGAACACTGAAGCTTTCTTT	CAIKQVNLNTEAFF
TRBD2	TRBV27	TRBJ2-7	-	TGTGCCAGCAGTTTGGGGACTAGCCAATACTACGAGCAGTACTTC	CASSLGTSQYYEQYF
-	TRBV28	TRBJ1-1	many	TGTGCCAGCAGTTTAAGGCAGTGGGGTAGGAACACTGAAGCTTTCTTT	CASSLRQWGRNTEAFF
-	TRBV19	TRBJ2-3	few	TGTGCCAGTAGGGGGGCCACCACAGATACGCAGTATTTT	CASRGATTDTQYF
-	TRBV3-1	TRBJ2-5	few	TGTGCCAGCAGCCAAGTTGTGGGACCACAAGAGACCCAGTACTTC	CASSQVVGPQETQYF
TRBD2	TRBV6-5	TRBJ2-2	many	TGTGCCAGCAGTTACTCGTACGTTCCCAGCGGGAAGTCCGGGGAGCTGTTTTTT	CASSYSYVPSGKSGELFF
-	TRBV27	TRBJ2-3	many	TGTGCCAGCAGTTTTAATGGGGCAGATACGCAGTATTTT	CASSFNGADTQYF
-	TRBV6-1	TRBJ2-3	few	TGTGCCAGCAACCAAGGAGATACGCAGTATTTT	CASNQGDTQYF
-	TRBV2	TRBJ1-1	many	TGTGCCAGCAGTTCCCAGGGGAGGGACACTGAAGCTTTCTTT	CASSSQGRDTEAFF
TRBD2	TRBV19	TRBJ2-3	few	TGTGCCAGTACCGCTAGCGGGAGAAGCGGGGATACGCAGTATTTT	CASTASGRSGDTQYF
-	TRBV9	TRBJ1-2	many	TGTGCCAGCAGTCTTTCAGCGTATGGCTACACCTTC	CASSLSAYGYTF
-	TRBV18	TRBJ2-3	many	TGTGCCAGCTCACCACAGGGCGTTGGAGATACGCAGTATTTT	CASSPQGVGDTQYF